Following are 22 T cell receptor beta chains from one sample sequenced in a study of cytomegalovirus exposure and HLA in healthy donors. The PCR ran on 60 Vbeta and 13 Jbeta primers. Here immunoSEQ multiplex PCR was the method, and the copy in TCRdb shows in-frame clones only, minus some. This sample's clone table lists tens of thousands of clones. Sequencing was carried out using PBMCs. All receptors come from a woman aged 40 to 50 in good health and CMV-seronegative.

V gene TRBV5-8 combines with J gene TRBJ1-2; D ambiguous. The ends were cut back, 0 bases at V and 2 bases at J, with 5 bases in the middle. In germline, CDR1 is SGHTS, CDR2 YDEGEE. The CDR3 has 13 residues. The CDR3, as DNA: TGTGCCAGCAGCTTGGACGGGAACTATGGCTACACCTTC. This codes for CASSLDGNYGYTF.

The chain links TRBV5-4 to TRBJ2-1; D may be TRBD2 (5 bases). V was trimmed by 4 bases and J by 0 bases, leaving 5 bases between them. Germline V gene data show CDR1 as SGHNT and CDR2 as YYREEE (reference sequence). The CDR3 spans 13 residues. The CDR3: CASSSGSYNEQFF. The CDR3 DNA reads TGTGCCAGCAGCAGCGGCTCCTACAATGAGCAGTTCTTC.

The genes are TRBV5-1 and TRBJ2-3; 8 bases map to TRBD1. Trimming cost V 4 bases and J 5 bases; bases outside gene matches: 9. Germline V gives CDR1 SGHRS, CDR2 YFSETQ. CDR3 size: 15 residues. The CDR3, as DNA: TGCGCCAGCAGCCGGGGACAGGCGATCGTAGATACGCAGTATTTT. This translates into CASSRGQAIVDTQYF.

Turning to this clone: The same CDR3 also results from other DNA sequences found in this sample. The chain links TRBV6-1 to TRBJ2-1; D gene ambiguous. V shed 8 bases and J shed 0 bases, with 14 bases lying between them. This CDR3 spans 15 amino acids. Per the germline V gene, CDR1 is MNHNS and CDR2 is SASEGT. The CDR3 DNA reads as TGTGCCAGCCGGCTCGCGTGGAGCTCCTACAATGAGCAGTTCTTC. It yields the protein CASRLAWSSYNEQFF.

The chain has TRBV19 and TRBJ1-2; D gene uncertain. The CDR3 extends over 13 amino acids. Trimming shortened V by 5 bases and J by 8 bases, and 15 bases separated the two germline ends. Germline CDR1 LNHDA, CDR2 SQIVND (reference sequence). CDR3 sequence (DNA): TGTGCCAGTAGTTCGGACGGGGATAGAGGCTACACCTTC. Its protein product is CASSSDGDRGYTF.

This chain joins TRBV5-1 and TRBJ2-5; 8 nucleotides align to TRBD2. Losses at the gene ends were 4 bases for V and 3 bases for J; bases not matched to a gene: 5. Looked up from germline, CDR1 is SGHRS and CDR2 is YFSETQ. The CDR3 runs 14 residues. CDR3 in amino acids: CASSQTGLEETQYF. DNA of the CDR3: TGCGCCAGCAGCCAAACGGGACTAGAAGAGACCCAGTACTTC. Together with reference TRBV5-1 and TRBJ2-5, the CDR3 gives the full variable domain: KAGVTQTPRYLIKTRGQQVTLSCSPISGHRSVSWYQQTPGQGLQFLFEYFSETQRNKGNFPGRFSGRQFSNSRSEMNVSTLELGDSALYLCASSQTGLEETQYFGPGTRLLVL.

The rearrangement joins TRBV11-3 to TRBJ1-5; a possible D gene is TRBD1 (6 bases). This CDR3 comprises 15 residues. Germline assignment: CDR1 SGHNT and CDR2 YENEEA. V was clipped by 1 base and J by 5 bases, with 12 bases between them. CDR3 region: CASSLGTAGDQPQHF. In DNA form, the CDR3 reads TGTGCCAGCAGCTTAGGGACAGCGGGGGATCAGCCCCAGCATTTT.

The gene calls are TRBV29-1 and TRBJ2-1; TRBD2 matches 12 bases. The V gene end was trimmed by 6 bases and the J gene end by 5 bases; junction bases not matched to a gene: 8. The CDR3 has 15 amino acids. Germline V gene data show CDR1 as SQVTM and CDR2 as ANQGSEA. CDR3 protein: CSVPGLAGSDNEQFF. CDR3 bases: TGCAGCGTCCCAGGACTAGCGGGGTCCGACAATGAGCAGTTCTTC.

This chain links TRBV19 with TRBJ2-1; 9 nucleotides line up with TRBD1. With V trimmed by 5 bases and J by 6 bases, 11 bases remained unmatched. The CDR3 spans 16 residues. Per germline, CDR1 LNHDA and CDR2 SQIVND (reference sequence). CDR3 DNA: TGTGCCAGTAGTTCATACACCGGGACAGGGTCCAATGAGCAGTTCTTC. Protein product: CASSSYTGTGSNEQFF.

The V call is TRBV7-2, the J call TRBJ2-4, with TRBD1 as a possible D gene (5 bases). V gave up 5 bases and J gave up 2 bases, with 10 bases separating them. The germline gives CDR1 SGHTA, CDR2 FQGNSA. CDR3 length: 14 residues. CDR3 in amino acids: CASSPDTSKNIQYF. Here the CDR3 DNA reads TGTGCCAGCAGCCCGGACACTTCCAAAAACATTCAGTACTTC.

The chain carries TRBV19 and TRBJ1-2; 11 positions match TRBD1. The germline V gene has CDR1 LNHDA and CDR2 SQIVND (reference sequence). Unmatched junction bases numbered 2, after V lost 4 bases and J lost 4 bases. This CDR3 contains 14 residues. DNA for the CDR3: TGTGCCAGTAGTAGAGGACAGGGGGCCTATGGCTACACCTTC. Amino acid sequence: CASSRGQGAYGYTF.

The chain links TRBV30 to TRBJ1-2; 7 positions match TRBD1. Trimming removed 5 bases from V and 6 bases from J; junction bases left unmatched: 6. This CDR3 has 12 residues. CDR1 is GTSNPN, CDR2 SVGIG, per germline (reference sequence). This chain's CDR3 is CAWQGDKDGYTF. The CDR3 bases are TGTGCCTGGCAGGGGGATAAGGATGGCTACACCTTC.

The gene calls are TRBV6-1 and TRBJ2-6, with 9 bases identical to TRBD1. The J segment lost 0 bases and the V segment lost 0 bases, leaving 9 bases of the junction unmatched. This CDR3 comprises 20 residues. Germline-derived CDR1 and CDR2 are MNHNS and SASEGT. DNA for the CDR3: TGTGCCAGCAGTGAAGCTATTGGGACAGGGTGGGACTCTGGGGCCAACGTCCTGACTTTC. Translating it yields CASSEAIGTGWDSGANVLTF.

For the CDR3, the DNA is TGTGCCAGCAGGCCGACAGGGTCTGAGACCCAGTACTTC. It encodes CASRPTGSETQYF. This sequence joins TRBV5-4 and TRBJ2-5; 7 positions agree with TRBD1. The V gene end was trimmed by 5 bases and the J gene end by 5 bases; junction bases not matched to a gene: 6. Germline V gene lookup returns CDR1 SGHNT and CDR2 YYREEE (reference sequence). The CDR3 has 13 residues.

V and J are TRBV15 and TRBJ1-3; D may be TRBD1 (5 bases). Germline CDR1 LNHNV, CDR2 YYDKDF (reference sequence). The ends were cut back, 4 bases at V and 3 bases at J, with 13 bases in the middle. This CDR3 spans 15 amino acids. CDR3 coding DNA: TGTGCCACCAGCATGGGCAGGGCTTATGGAAACACCATATATTTT. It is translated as CATSMGRAYGNTIYF. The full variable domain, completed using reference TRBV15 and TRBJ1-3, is DAMVIQNPRYQVTQFGKPVTLSCSQTLNHNVMYWYQQKSSQAPKLLFHYYDKDFNNEADTPDNFQSRRPNTSFCFLDIRSPGLGDTAMYLCATSMGRAYGNTIYFGEGSWLTVV.

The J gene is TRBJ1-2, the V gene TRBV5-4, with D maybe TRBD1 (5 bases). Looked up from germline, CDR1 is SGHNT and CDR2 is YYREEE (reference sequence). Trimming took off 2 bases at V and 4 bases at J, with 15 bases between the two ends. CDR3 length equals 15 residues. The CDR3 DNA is TGTGCCAGCAGCTTCCGGGAAAGGGGAGGCTATGGCTACACCTTC. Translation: CASSFRERGGYGYTF.

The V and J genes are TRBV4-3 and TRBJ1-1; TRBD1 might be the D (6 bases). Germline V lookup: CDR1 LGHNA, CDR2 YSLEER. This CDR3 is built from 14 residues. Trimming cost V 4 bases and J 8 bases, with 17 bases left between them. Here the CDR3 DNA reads TGCGCCAGCAGCCCGTTAGTGACACAGGGAGAAGCTTTCTTT. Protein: CASSPLVTQGEAFF.

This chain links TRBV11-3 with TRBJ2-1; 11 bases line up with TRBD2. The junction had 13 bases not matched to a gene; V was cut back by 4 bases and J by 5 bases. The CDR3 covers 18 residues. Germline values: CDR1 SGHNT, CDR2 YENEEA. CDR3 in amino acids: CASSYTMTSGDLDNEQFF. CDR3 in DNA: TGTGCCAGCAGCTATACCATGACTAGCGGGGACCTCGACAATGAGCAGTTCTTC.

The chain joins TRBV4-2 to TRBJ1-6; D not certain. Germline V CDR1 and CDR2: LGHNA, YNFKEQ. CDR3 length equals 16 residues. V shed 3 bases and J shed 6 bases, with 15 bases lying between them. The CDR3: CASSQIRENRNSPLHF. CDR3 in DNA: TGTGCCAGCAGCCAGATCCGGGAAAATCGTAATTCACCCCTCCACTTT.

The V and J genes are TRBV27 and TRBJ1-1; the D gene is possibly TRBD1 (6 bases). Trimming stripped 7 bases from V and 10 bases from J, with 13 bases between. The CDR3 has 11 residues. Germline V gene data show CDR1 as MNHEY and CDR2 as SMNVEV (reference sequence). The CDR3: CASKTGMAAFF. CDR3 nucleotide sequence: TGTGCCAGCAAAACAGGGATGGCAGCTTTCTTT.

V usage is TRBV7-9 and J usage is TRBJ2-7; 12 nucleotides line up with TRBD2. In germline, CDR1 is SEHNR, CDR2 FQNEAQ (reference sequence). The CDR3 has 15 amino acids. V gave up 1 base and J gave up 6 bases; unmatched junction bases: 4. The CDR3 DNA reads TGTGCCAGCAGCTTAGTACTACTAGCGGGAGGCGAGCAGTACTTC. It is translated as CASSLVLLAGGEQYF.

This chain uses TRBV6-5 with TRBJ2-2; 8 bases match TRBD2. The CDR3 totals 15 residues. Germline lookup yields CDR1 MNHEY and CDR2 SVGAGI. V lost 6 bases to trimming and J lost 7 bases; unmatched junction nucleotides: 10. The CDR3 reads CASRPGRDGNGELFF. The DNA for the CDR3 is TGTGCCAGCAGGCCCGGGAGGGACGGGAACGGGGAGCTGTTTTTT.